The 19 T cell receptor beta chains below come from one sample, sequenced in a study of cytomegalovirus exposure and HLA in healthy donors. This PCR relied on a set of 60 Vbeta primers and 13 Jbeta primers. Repertoires were generated with immunoSEQ multiplex PCR, while TCRdb's copy carries only in-frame clones and drops some. The sample has 130,000 or so clones, approximately 78% seen once. Sequencing was performed on PBMCs. The receptor source for this set is a woman aged 45-59 years in good health and CMV-seropositive.

The chain employs TRBV11-2 and TRBJ2-1; D is possibly TRBD2 (5 bases). V was trimmed by 1 base and J by 0 bases, leaving 7 bases between them. CDR3 length: 15 residues. Looked up from germline, CDR1 is SGHAT and CDR2 is FQNNGV. CDR3 nucleotides: TGTGCCAGCAGCTTAGCGGGGAGCTCCTACAATGAGCAGTTCTTC. Translation gives CASSLAGSSYNEQFF.

This clone rates as medium-sized. The chain carries TRBV6-4 and TRBJ1-5; 10 bases line up with TRBD1. The length of the CDR3 is 14 residues. The germline V gene encodes CDR1 MRHNA and CDR2 SNTAGT. The ends lost 3 bases at V and 7 bases at J; junction bases unmatched: 3. CDR3 sequence (DNA): TGTGCCAGCAGTGAAGGGACAGGGGTGCAGCCCCAGCATTTT. Translation gives CASSEGTGVQPQHF.

The gene calls are TRBV5-1 and TRBJ2-7, with 10 bases fitting TRBD2. Germline CDR1 SGHRS, CDR2 YFSETQ. V lost 3 bases, J lost 4 bases, and 10 bases stayed unmatched. CDR3 length: 16 residues. The CDR3 DNA reads as TGCGCCAGCAGCTCCTCCTCGACTAGCGGGTCTTACGAGCAGTACTTC. Residues: CASSSSSTSGSYEQYF.

The chain carries TRBV4-1 and TRBJ1-2; possible D gene TRBD1, 5 bases. Between the trimmed V and J ends, which lost 4 bases and 6 bases, there was a span of 18 bases. This CDR3 spans 15 amino acids. The germline CDR1 and CDR2 sequences are MGHRA and YSYEKL. CDR3 in amino acids: CASSPGGAGRHGYTF. DNA for the CDR3: TGCGCCAGCAGCCCCGGTGGGGCCGGACGCCATGGCTACACCTTC.

This clone was seen only a few times. V usage is TRBV10-3 and J usage is TRBJ1-1, with TRBD1 identical over 9 bases. V was clipped by 6 bases and J by 5 bases; unmatched bases: 10. The V gene's germline CDR1 is ENHRY and CDR2 SYGVKD. There are 15 residues in the CDR3. CDR3 sequence (DNA): TGTGCCATCAGGGACAGGGGAGTTTCGAAGACTGAAGCTTTCTTT. This gives the protein CAIRDRGVSKTEAFF.

This rearrangement joins TRBV11-3 to TRBJ2-3; possibly TRBD2 for D (6 bases). Germline values: CDR1 SGHNT, CDR2 YENEEA. V was cut by 1 base and J by 2 bases, with 13 bases left in between. This CDR3 is 16 amino acids long. CDR3 bases: TGTGCCAGCAGCTTAGGCAACCCGGGACTCACAGATACGCAGTATTTT. It codes for CASSLGNPGLTDTQYF. Full variable domain (missing parts from reference TRBV11-3 and TRBJ2-3): EAGVVQSPRYKIIEKKQPVAFWCNPISGHNTLYWYLQNLGQGPELLIRYENEEAVDDSQLPKDRFSAERLKGVDSTLKIQPAELGDSAVYLCASSLGNPGLTDTQYFGPGTRLTVL.

The chain carries TRBV30 and TRBJ2-1; D gene unclear. V was trimmed by 2 bases and J by 8 bases, leaving 4 bases between them. CDR1 is GTSNPN and CDR2 is SVGIG in the germline V gene (reference sequence). This CDR3 has 10 residues. The CDR3 loop reads CAWSRYEQFF. CDR3 coding DNA: TGTGCCTGGAGTCGGTATGAGCAGTTCTTC.

This clone was seen a handful of times. V usage is TRBV4-3 and J usage is TRBJ1-6; 7 nucleotides line up with TRBD1. CDR1 is LGHNA, CDR2 YSLEER, per germline. The junction had 18 bases not matched to a gene; V was cut back by 0 bases and J by 1 base. The CDR3 is 22 amino acids. CDR3 in amino acids: CASSQDRALRGQWGSYNSPLHF. CDR3 nucleotides: TGCGCCAGCAGCCAAGATAGGGCGTTGAGGGGACAGTGGGGATCCTATAATTCACCCCTCCACTTT.

The chain has TRBV9 and TRBJ1-1; D perhaps matches TRBD1 (5 bases). Trimming cost V 4 bases and J 1 base, with 11 bases left between them. Germline CDR1 is SGDLS and CDR2 is YYNGEE. The CDR3 is made up of 14 amino acids. The CDR3 protein is CASSPTVSNTEAFF. Written as DNA, the CDR3 is TGTGCCAGCAGCCCGACAGTTTCGAACACTGAAGCTTTCTTT. The variable domain in full, with the rest retrieved from reference TRBV9 and TRBJ1-1, is DSGVTQTPKHLITATGQRVTLRCSPRSGDLSVYWYQQSLDQGLQFLIQYYNGEERAKGNILERFSAQQFPDLHSELNLSSLELGDSALYFCASSPTVSNTEAFFGQGTRLTVV.

CDR3 loop: CSVPEEGATLNTGELFF. In DNA, the CDR3 is TGCAGCGTTCCAGAGGAGGGGGCGACCCTGAACACCGGGGAGCTGTTTTTT. This chain joins TRBV29-1 and TRBJ2-2, with D possibly TRBD1 on 7 matching bases. CDR1 and CDR2 from the germline V gene are SQVTM and ANQGSEA. This CDR3 comprises 17 residues. V was trimmed by 5 bases and J by 1 base, leaving 20 bases between them.

The chain has TRBV18 and TRBJ1-6, with D possibly matching TRBD1 (6 bases). CDR3 length: 15 residues. The germline gives CDR1 KGHSH, CDR2 LQKENI. V was cut by 4 bases and J by 6 bases, with 13 bases left in between. The CDR3 sequence: CASSLTGQINSPLHF. The CDR3 nucleotides are TGTGCCAGCTCACTGACCGGACAGATTAATTCACCCCTCCACTTT. The complete variable domain, with remaining parts taken from reference TRBV18 and TRBJ1-6, reads NAGVMQNPRHLVRRRGQEARLRCSPMKGHSHVYWYRQLPEEGLKFMVYLQKENIIDESGMPKERFSAEFPKEGPSILRIQQVVRGDSAAYFCASSLTGQINSPLHFGNGTRLTVT.

This clone was seen only once. The chain uses TRBV6-6 and TRBJ1-5; no clear D. Germline V CDR1 and CDR2: MNHNY, SVGAGI (reference sequence). Trimming shortened V by 2 bases and J by 4 bases, and 3 bases separated the two germline ends. The CDR3 covers 12 residues. DNA of the CDR3: TGTGCCAGCAGTTACCTGAATCAGCCCCAGCATTTT. It codes for CASSYLNQPQHF.

This clone was seen a handful of times. The chain links TRBV4-1 to TRBJ1-1, with D unresolved. In germline, CDR1 is MGHRA, CDR2 YSYEKL. With 4 bases removed from V and 1 base from J, the gap between germline ends came to 13 bases. The CDR3 spans 15 residues. CDR3: CASSPPRAENTEAFF. CDR3 in DNA: TGCGCCAGCAGCCCTCCTAGAGCCGAGAACACTGAAGCTTTCTTT.

This clone was recorded once. The chain couples TRBV19 to TRBJ1-1; TRBD1 is a possible D gene (5 bases). Germline V gene data show CDR1 as LNHDA and CDR2 as SQIVND (reference sequence). CDR3 length: 14 residues. V lost 7 bases and J lost 0, with 12 bases in between. CDR3 nucleotides: TGTGCCAGTACCCCCGGAGGGGTGAACACTGAAGCTTTCTTT. Translation: CASTPGGVNTEAFF.

In this sample, this clone turned up once. The rearrangement links TRBV29-1 to TRBJ1-2; 7 nucleotides agree with TRBD1. The CDR3 has 15 amino acids. V lost 7 bases and J lost 5; bases outside the gene matches: 16. Germline V gene data show CDR1 as SQVTM and CDR2 as ANQGSEA. In nucleotides, the CDR3 is TGCAGCGACCAAGGAATACAGGGGTATTCGTATGGCTACACCTTC. Protein product: CSDQGIQGYSYGYTF.

In its sample, this clone was seen a few times. This chain joins TRBV5-4 and TRBJ2-1, with D maybe TRBD1 (6 bases). Germline CDR1 SGHNT, CDR2 YYREEE (reference sequence). This CDR3 comprises 14 residues. V lost 1 base to trimming and J lost 8 bases, with 13 bases between them. Here the CDR3 DNA reads TGTGCCAGCAGCTTGAGGCAGGGGAAAGATGAGCAGTTCTTC. Encoded protein: CASSLRQGKDEQFF.

J is TRBJ1-2 and V is TRBV18; D might be TRBD1 (5 bases). Per germline, CDR1 KGHSH and CDR2 LQKENI. The CDR3 is 18 amino acids. V was clipped by 2 bases and J by 5 bases, with 24 bases between them. The CDR3: CASSPRAQAASTLYGYTF. CDR3 DNA sequence: TGTGCCAGCTCACCAAGGGCACAGGCAGCTTCCACCCTATATGGCTACACCTTC.

The rearrangement links TRBV7-8 to TRBJ1-2; D is undetermined. Trimming cost V 5 bases and J 4 bases, with 14 bases left between them. This CDR3 has 14 amino acids. Germline V lookup: CDR1 SGHVS, CDR2 FQNEAQ. DNA for the CDR3: TGTGCCAGCAGCCTCCGCCAGACTGGCTATGGCTACACCTTC. Translation gives CASSLRQTGYGYTF.

J is TRBJ2-7 and V is TRBV5-4; 7 bases agree with TRBD2. The CDR3 extends over 14 amino acids. With 2 bases clipped from V and 0 bases from J, the junction kept 2 bases outside the gene matches. Germline loops: CDR1 SGHNT, CDR2 YYREEE (reference sequence). The CDR3 is CASSLRDYSYEQYF. The CDR3 DNA is TGTGCCAGCAGCTTAAGGGACTACTCCTACGAGCAGTACTTC.